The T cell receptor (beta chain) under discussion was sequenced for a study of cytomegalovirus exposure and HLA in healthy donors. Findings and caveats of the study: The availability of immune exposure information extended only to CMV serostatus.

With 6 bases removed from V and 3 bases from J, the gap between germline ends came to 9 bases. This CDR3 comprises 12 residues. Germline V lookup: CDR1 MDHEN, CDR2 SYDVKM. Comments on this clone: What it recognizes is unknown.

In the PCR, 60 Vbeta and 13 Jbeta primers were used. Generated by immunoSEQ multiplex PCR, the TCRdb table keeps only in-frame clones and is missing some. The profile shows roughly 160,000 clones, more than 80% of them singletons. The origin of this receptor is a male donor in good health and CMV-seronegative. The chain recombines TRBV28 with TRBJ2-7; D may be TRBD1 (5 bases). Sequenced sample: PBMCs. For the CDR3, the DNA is TGTGCCAGCAGCCCCCAGGGCTACGAGCAGTACTTC. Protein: CASSPQGYEQYF. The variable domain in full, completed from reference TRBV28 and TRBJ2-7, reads DVKVTQSSRYLVKRTGEKVFLECVQDMDHENMFWYRQDPGLGLRLIYFSYDVKMKEKGDIPEGYSVSREKKERFSLILESASTNQTSMYLCASSPQGYEQYFGPGTRLTVT.